The sample holds many counts of the clone carrying this T cell receptor beta chain. The antigen remains undetermined. These data are taken from a study of Graves' ophthalmopathy and Graves' hyperthyroidism. Symptoms, serum thyroxine and TRAb, thyroid ultrasound, and orbital computed tomography formed the diagnostic basis. The study amplified TCR beta CDR3 regions using RNA transcripts. The first-round RT-PCR employed HTBI primers together with the Qiagen OneStep RT-PCR kit. A multiplex PCR was then performed as the second round. Using its own MiXCR run on the multiplex PCR reads, TCRdb lists one record per CDR3 protein. The sample lists about 590,000 distinct CDR3 sequences, just under 40% occurring once. Per the germline V gene, CDR1 is LNHDA and CDR2 is SQIVND (reference sequence). Trimming pared 6 bases from V and 8 bases from J, leaving 14 bases between. There are 13 residues in the CDR3. Findings and caveats of the study: With a specificity of 72.22% and a sensitivity of 70% to 71%, the model predicted ophthalmopathy progression. Blood samples also showed most expanded thyroid clonotypes exceeding 0.001 frequency.

The rearrangement links TRBV19 to TRBJ1-5, with unresolved D. What was sequenced was peripheral blood or thyroid tissue (not recorded which). This TCR was sampled from an adult man with Graves' hyperthyroidism. The CDR3 DNA reads TGTGCCAGTAGAAATGACGGTGCAAAGCCCCAGCATTTT. This translates into CASRNDGAKPQHF. Full variable domain (remainder filled in from reference TRBV19 and TRBJ1-5): DGGITQSPKYLFRKEGQNVTLSCEQNLNHDAMYWYRQDPGQGLRLIYYSQIVNDFQKGDIAEGYSVSREKKESFPLTVTSAQKNPTAFYLCASRNDGAKPQHFGDGTRLSIL.